The T cell receptor beta chain described here comes from a study of T cell clones after liver transplantation. Turning to the study itself: Three of eight recipients were HCV-positive; others had non-autoimmune, non-viral indications. Study findings and constraints: Circulating graft-donor-reactive CD4 TCRbeta sequences fell significantly post-transplant in 5 of 8 subjects.

This clone has only a few counts. What it binds is not known. Libraries were prepared by immunoSEQ multiplex PCR; TCRdb keeps only in-frame clonotypes and omits some of them. The data show about 80,000 clones, roughly 85% seen once. J was trimmed by 3 bases and V by 5 bases; bases with no gene match: 8. This CDR3 comprises 15 residues. Germline V gene sequence: CDR1 SNHLY, CDR2 FYNNEI. The receptor was isolated from a human patient who received a liver transplant. Some T cells may be the graft donor's. The V call is TRBV2, the J call TRBJ2-3; 7 bases are shared with TRBD1. This material consisted of CD4+ T cells from blood, taken 46 months after liver transplant. The chain's CDR3 is CASSTRTGGTDTQYF. In nucleotides, the CDR3 is TGTGCCAGCAGTACGAGGACAGGCGGGACAGATACGCAGTATTTT. Together with reference TRBV2 and TRBJ2-3, the CDR3 gives the full variable domain: EPEVTQTPSHQVTQMGQEVILRCVPISNHLYFYWYRQILGQKVEFLVSFYNNEISEKSEIFDDQFSVERPDGSNFTLKIRSTKLEDSAMYFCASSTRTGGTDTQYFGPGTRLTVL.